This entry concerns a single T cell receptor (beta chain). These data originate in a study of Ad26.COV2.S vaccination and SARS-CoV-2 variants. Treatment described: 19 received Ad26.COV2.S at low or high dose, single or two shots; a few received placebo; per-sample allocation not given. The investigators took samples on day 63 after the first vaccine or placebo injection. Using immunoSEQ multiplex PCR, the repertoire was profiled, and TCRdb retains in-frame clones only, with some absent. The sample includes 360,000 or so clones, over 75% of them seen just once. The sequence was collected from a person aged 18-60 years who received the Ad26.COV2.S COVID-19 vaccine or a placebo. This specimen consisted of peripheral blood, obtained in a trial of Ad26.COV2.S vaccine versus placebo.

The CDR3 is CASSLGLGAGYNEQFF. CDR3 in DNA: TGTGCCAGCAGCTTGGGCCTGGGAGCGGGCTACAATGAGCAGTTCTTC. The rearrangement links TRBV5-6 to TRBJ2-1; possibly TRBD2 for D (6 bases). Germline loops: CDR1 SGHDT, CDR2 YYEEEE. Trimming took off 0 bases at V and 3 bases at J, with 13 bases between the two ends. The CDR3 length is 16 residues.